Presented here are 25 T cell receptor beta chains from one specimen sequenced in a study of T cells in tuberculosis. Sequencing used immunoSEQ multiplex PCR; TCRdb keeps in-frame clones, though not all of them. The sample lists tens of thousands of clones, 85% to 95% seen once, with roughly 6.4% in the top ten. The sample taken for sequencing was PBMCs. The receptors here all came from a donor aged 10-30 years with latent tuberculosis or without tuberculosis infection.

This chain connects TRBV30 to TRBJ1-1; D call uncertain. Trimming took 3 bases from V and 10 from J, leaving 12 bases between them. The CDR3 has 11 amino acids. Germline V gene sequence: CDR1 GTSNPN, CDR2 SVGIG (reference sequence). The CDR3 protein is CAWRGVGGAFF. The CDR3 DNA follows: TGTGCCTGGAGAGGAGTAGGAGGAGCTTTCTTT. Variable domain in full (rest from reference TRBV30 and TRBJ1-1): SQTIHQWPATLVQPVGSPLSLECTVEGTSNPNLYWYRQAAGRGLQLLFYSVGIGQISSEVPQNLSASRPQDRQFILSSKKLLLSDSGFYLCAWRGVGGAFFGQGTRLTVV.

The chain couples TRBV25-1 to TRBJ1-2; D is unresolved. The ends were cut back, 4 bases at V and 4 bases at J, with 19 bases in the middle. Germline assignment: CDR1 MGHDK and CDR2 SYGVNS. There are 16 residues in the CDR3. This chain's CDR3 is CASSGPKAGRFYGYTF. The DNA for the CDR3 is TGTGCCAGCAGTGGACCAAAAGCAGGCCGCTTCTATGGCTACACCTTC.

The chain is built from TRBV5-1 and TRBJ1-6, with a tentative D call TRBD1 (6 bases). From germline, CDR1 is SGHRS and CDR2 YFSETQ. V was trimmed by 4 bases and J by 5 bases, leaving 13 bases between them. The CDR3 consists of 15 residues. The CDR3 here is CASSPGGQHNSPLHF. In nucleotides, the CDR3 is TGCGCCAGCAGCCCCGGGGGGCAGCATAATTCACCCCTCCACTTT.

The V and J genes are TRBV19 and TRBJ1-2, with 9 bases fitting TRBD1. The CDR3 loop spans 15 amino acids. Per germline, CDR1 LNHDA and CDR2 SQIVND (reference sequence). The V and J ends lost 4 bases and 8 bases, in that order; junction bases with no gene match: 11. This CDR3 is CASSSRTGAGEGYTF. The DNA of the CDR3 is TGTGCCAGTAGTAGCCGGACAGGGGCGGGGGAAGGCTACACCTTC.

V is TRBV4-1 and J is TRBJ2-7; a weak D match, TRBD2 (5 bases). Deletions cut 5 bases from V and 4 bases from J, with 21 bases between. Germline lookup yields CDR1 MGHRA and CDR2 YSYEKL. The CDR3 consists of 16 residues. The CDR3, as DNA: TGCGCCAGCAGCGTCGACCCGACGGGGATTGAGTACGAGCAGTACTTC. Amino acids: CASSVDPTGIEYEQYF.

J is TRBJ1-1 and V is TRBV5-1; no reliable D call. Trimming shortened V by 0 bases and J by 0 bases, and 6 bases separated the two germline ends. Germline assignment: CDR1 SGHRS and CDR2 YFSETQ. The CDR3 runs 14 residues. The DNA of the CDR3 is TGCGCCAGCAGCTTGGCAGATATGAACACTGAAGCTTTCTTT. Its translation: CASSLADMNTEAFF.

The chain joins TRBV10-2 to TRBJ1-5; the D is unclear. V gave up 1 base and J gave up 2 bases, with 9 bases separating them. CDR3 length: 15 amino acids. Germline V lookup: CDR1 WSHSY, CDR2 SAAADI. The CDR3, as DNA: TGCGCCAGCAGTGAGTATCGGGGAGGCAATCAGCCCCAGCATTTT. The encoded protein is CASSEYRGGNQPQHF.

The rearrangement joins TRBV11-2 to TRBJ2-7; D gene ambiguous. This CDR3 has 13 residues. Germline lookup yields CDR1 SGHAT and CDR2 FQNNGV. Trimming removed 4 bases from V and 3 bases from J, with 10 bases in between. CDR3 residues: CASSSTYNYEQYF. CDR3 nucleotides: TGTGCCAGCAGCTCGACATACAACTACGAGCAGTACTTC.

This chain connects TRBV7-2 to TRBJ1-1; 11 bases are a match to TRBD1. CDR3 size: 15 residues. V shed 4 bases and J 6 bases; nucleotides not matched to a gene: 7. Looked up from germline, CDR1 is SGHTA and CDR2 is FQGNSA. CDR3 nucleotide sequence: TGTGCCAGCAGCTCGGGGACAGGGGGGATCCCTGAAGCTTTCTTT. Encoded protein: CASSSGTGGIPEAFF.

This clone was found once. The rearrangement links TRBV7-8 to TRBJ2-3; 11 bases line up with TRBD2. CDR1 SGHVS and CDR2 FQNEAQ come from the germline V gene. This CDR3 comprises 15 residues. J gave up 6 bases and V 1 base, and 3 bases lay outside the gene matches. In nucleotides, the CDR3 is TGTGCCAGCAGCTTAGGAACTAGCGGGGGTGATACGCAGTATTTT. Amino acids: CASSLGTSGGDTQYF.

As DNA, the CDR3 is TGTGCCAGCAGTGTGGACAGGTCAAGCACAGATACGCAGTATTTT. The encoded protein is CASSVDRSSTDTQYF. This chain links TRBV2 with TRBJ2-3; 7 bases line up with TRBD1. With 4 bases clipped from V and 0 bases from J, the junction kept 4 bases outside the gene matches. From germline, CDR1 is SNHLY and CDR2 FYNNEI. The CDR3 runs to 15 residues.

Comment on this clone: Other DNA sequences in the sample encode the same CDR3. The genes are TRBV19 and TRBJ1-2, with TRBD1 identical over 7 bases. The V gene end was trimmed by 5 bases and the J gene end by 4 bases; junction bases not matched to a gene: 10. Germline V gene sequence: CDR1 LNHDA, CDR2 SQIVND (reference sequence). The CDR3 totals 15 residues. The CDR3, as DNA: TGTGCCAGTAGTCCCCGGACAGGTGAGGCCTATGGCTACACCTTC. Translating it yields CASSPRTGEAYGYTF.

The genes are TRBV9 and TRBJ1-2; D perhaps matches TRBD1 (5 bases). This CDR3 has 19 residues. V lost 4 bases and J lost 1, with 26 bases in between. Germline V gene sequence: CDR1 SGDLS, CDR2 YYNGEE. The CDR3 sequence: CASSKQRGQDNPDNYGYTF. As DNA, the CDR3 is TGTGCCAGCAGCAAGCAGCGGGGCCAAGATAATCCGGATAACTATGGCTACACCTTC.

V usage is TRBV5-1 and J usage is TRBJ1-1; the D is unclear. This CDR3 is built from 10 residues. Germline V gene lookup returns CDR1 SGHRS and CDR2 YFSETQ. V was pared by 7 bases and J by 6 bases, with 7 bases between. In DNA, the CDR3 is TGCGCCAGCTCGGAGTCTGAAGCTTTCTTT. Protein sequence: CASSESEAFF. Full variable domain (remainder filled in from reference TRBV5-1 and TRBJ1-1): KAGVTQTPRYLIKTRGQQVTLSCSPISGHRSVSWYQQTPGQGLQFLFEYFSETQRNKGNFPGRFSGRQFSNSRSEMNVSTLELGDSALYLCASSESEAFFGQGTRLTVV.

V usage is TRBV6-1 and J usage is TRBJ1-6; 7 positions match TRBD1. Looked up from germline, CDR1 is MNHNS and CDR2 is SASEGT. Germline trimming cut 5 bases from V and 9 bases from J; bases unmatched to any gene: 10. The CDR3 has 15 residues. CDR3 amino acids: CASSLDRVESSPLHF. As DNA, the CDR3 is TGTGCCAGCAGTCTAGACAGGGTTGAAAGTTCACCCCTCCACTTT.

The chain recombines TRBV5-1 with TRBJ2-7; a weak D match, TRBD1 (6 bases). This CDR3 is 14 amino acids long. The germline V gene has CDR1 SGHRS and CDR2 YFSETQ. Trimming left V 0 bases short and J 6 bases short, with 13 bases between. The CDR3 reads CASSLALPGVEQYF. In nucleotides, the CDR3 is TGCGCCAGCAGCTTGGCCTTGCCAGGGGTCGAGCAGTACTTC.

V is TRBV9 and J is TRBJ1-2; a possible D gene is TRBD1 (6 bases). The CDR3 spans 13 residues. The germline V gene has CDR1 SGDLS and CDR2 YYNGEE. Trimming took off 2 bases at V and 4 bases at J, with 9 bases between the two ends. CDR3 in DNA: TGTGCCAGCAGCGTGGCCAGGGGCTATGGCTACACCTTC. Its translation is CASSVARGYGYTF.

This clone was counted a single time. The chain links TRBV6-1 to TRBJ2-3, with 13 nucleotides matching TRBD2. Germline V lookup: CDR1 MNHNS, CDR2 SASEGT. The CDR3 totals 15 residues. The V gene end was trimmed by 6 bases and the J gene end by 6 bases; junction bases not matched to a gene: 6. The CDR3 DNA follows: TGTGCCAGCAGGACCTCGGGACTAGCGGGGGATACGCAGTATTTT. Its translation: CASRTSGLAGDTQYF.

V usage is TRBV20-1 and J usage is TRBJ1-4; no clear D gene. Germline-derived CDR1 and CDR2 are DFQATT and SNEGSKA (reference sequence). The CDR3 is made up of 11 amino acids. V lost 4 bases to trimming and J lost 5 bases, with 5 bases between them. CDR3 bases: TGCAGTGCTACCCGGAATGAAAAACTGTTTTTT. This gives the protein CSATRNEKLFF.

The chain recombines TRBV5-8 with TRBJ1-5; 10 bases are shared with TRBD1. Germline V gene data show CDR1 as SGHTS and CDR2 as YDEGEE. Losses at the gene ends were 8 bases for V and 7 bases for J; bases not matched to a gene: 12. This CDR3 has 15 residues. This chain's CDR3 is CASDTGTGVRQPQHF. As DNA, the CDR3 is TGTGCCAGTGACACGGGGACAGGGGTGAGGCAGCCCCAGCATTTT.

As DNA, the CDR3 is TGTGCCAGCAGCTTAACGGCTACGGGGGCGGGAGCAGATACGCAGTATTTT. Its protein is CASSLTATGAGADTQYF. The chain is built from TRBV7-3 and TRBJ2-3; TRBD2 might be the D (7 bases). Trimming removed 0 bases from V and 4 bases from J, with 17 bases in between. CDR3 length equals 17 residues. The V gene's germline CDR1 is SGHTA and CDR2 FQGTGA.

The CDR3: CASSQEPGLGSGYTF. CDR3 DNA sequence: TGCGCCAGCAGCCAAGAACCGGGGTTGGGTTCTGGCTACACCTTC. This rearrangement joins TRBV4-3 to TRBJ1-2; D gene uncertain. The V end was cut by 0 bases, the J end by 7 bases, with 15 bases between. From germline, CDR1 is LGHNA and CDR2 YSLEER. The CDR3 extends over 15 amino acids.

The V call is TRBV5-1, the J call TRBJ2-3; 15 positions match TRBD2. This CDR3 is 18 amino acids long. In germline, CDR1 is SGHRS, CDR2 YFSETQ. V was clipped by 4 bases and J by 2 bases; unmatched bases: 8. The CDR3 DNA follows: TGCGCCAGCAGCCGAGACGGGACTAGCGGGGGGCCCACAGATACGCAGTATTTT. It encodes CASSRDGTSGGPTDTQYF.

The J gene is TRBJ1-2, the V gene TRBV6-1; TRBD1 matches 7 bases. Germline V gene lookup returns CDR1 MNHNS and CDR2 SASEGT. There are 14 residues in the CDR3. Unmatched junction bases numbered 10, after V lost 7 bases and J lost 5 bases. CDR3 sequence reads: CASIIDRDGYGYTF. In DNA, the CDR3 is TGTGCCAGCATTATTGACAGGGATGGATATGGCTACACCTTC.

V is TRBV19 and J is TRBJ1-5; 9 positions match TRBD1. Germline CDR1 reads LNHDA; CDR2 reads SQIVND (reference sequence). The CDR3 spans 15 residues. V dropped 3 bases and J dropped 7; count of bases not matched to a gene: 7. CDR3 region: CASSMGTGFGQPQHF. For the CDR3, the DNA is TGTGCCAGTAGTATGGGGACAGGGTTCGGGCAGCCCCAGCATTTT.